Below are 20 T cell receptor beta chains sequenced from a single sample in a study of T cell responses to AZD1222 COVID-19 vaccine. The repertoire was sequenced with immunoSEQ multiplex PCR; TCRdb's copy has only in-frame clones and lacks some. The sample comprises approximately 130,000 clones, more than 85% of which are singletons, and around 10% rests with the top ten. The sample was peripheral blood, taken on day 0 of MenACWY control vaccination. Receptors originate from an adult in good health.

As regards this clone: The missing conserved phenylalanine or tryptophan at the end of this CDR3 makes a read error likely. The DNA is omitted, as the CDR3 cannot be located on it reliably, and the CDR3 follows TCRdb's listing. CDR3 loop: CASSQTGDIRRI. V is TRBV6-6 and J is TRBJ2-7; the tabulated D call, TRBD1, remains unverified against the DNA. The germline V gene has CDR1 MNHNY and CDR2 SVGAGI (reference sequence). The CDR3 adds up to 12 amino acids, both ends counted.

The chain carries TRBV5-4 and TRBJ2-2, with 10 bases fitting TRBD1. There are 15 residues in the CDR3. CDR1 and CDR2 (germline): SGHNT, YYREEE (reference sequence). The ends lost 5 bases at V and 7 bases at J; junction bases unmatched: 8. The CDR3 coding sequence is TGTGCCAGCAGGAGACAGGGGGCAAGGGTCGGGGAGCTGTTTTTT. It translates to CASRRQGARVGELFF. The full variable domain, with the rest looked up from reference TRBV5-4 and TRBJ2-2, is ETGVTQSPTHLIKTRGQQVTLRCSSQSGHNTVSWYQQALGQGPQFIFQYYREEENGRGNFPPRFSGLQFPNYSSELNVNALELDDSALYLCASRRQGARVGELFFGEGSRLTVL.

To note about this clone: Other DNA sequences of this sample code for an identical CDR3. The chain has TRBV7-2 and TRBJ1-5, with 7 bases identical to TRBD1. This CDR3 contains 15 residues. Germline values: CDR1 SGHTA, CDR2 FQGNSA. The junction had 8 bases not matched to a gene; V was cut back by 5 bases and J by 4 bases. The CDR3 DNA follows: TGTGCCAGCAGCCCCTCGACAGGGTTAAATCAGCCCCAGCATTTT. Its translation is CASSPSTGLNQPQHF.

The rearrangement links TRBV7-9 to TRBJ1-1; 7 bases are shared with TRBD1. CDR1 is SEHNR, CDR2 FQNEAQ, per germline (reference sequence). With V trimmed by 4 bases and J by 3 bases, 11 bases remained unmatched. CDR3 length: 16 residues. CDR3 region: CASSSGTGVGDTEAFF. Written as DNA, the CDR3 is TGTGCCAGCAGCTCGGGAACAGGGGTTGGGGACACTGAAGCTTTCTTT.

The CDR3: CASSYADSNTEAFF. The CDR3 DNA sequence: TGTGCCAGCAGTTACGCGGACAGCAACACTGAAGCTTTCTTT. The V gene is TRBV6-5, the J gene TRBJ1-1, with D possibly TRBD1 on 6 matching bases. Looked up from germline, CDR1 is MNHEY and CDR2 is SVGAGI. Trimming stripped 2 bases from V and 2 bases from J, with 9 bases between. The CDR3 is made up of 14 amino acids.

Turning to this clone: The CDR3 does not close with the conserved phenylalanine or tryptophan, likely indicating a read error. The limits of the CDR3 on the DNA are not certain, so only TCRdb's listed CDR3 is given. This chain links TRBV7-3 with TRBJ2-3; the table's TRBD2 call for D was not verified on the DNA. Germline CDR1 reads SGHTA; CDR2 reads FQGTGA. The CDR3 length is 10 residues, termini included. The CDR3 loop is CASSSPGTSD.

The J gene is TRBJ1-1, the V gene TRBV7-8; D is possibly TRBD1 (5 bases). This CDR3 has 16 amino acids. The germline gives CDR1 SGHVS, CDR2 FQNEAQ. Trimming pared 1 base from V and 1 base from J, leaving 13 bases between. CDR3 DNA: TGTGCCAGCAGCTTAGGGAAGCTTGGGGGGAACACTGAAGCTTTCTTT. It codes for CASSLGKLGGNTEAFF. The whole variable domain, filled in from reference TRBV7-8 and TRBJ1-1, reads GAGVSQSPRYKVAKRGQDVALRCDPISGHVSLFWYQQALGQGPEFLTYFQNEAQLDKSGLPSDRFFAERPEGSVSTLKIQRTQQEDSAVYLCASSLGKLGGNTEAFFGQGTRLTVV.

The rearrangement links TRBV7-2 to TRBJ2-7; D assignment may be TRBD1 or TRBD2 (6 bases each). The CDR3 runs to 14 residues. Between the trimmed V and J ends, which lost 3 bases and 4 bases, there was a span of 13 bases. Germline assignment: CDR1 SGHTA and CDR2 FQGNSA. The CDR3 coding sequence is TGTGCCAGCAGCTTGGGGGCAGCGGGTTACGAGCAGTACTTC. Amino acid sequence: CASSLGAAGYEQYF.

The rearrangement links TRBV7-9 to TRBJ2-1; D call uncertain. Trimming took 1 base from V and 10 from J, leaving 8 bases between them. In germline, CDR1 is SEHNR, CDR2 FQNEAQ (reference sequence). CDR3 length equals 12 residues. CDR3 DNA sequence: TGTGCCAGCAGCTTAGACTCCCGGGAGCAGTTCTTC. Protein: CASSLDSREQFF.

This sequence joins TRBV4-1 and TRBJ2-7; D is uncertain. Trimming removed 4 bases at V and 3 bases at J, with 10 bases between. CDR1 MGHRA and CDR2 YSYEKL come from the germline V gene. The CDR3 runs 13 residues. The CDR3 sequence is CASSPAPGYEQYF. DNA for the CDR3: TGCGCCAGCAGCCCCGCACCAGGCTACGAGCAGTACTTC.

The V call is TRBV30, the J call TRBJ2-3, with a possible D match to TRBD2 (7 bases). CDR1 and CDR2 (germline): GTSNPN, SVGIG (reference sequence). The CDR3 totals 14 residues. V shed 3 bases and J shed 4 bases, with 14 bases lying between them. CDR3 sequence reads: CAWSPWEGADTQYF. CDR3 bases: TGTGCCTGGAGCCCCTGGGAGGGGGCAGATACGCAGTATTTT.

The V gene is TRBV3-1 (or the pseudogene TRBV3-2), the J gene TRBJ1-2; a possible D gene is TRBD1 (5 bases). This CDR3 contains 15 residues. The germline V gene encodes CDR1 LGHDT and CDR2 YNNKEL (reference sequence). V was clipped by 3 bases and J by 3 bases, with 14 bases between them. CDR3 amino acids: CASSHPWGVDYGYTF. The CDR3, as DNA: TGTGCCAGCAGCCATCCTTGGGGGGTGGACTATGGCTACACCTTC.

This sequence joins TRBV6-2 or TRBV6-3 and TRBJ2-3, with TRBD2 as a possible D gene (5 bases). Per germline, CDR1 MNHEY and CDR2 SVGEGT. V lost 5 bases to trimming and J lost 3 bases, with 9 bases between them. The CDR3 consists of 13 residues. The CDR3 coding sequence is TGTGCCAGCAGTCACGGGGAGACAGATACGCAGTATTTT. This codes for CASSHGETDTQYF.

The CDR3 DNA reads TGTGCCAGCAGCCAAGAAATATATATGAACACTGAAGCTTTCTTT. It translates to CASSQEIYMNTEAFF. The chain is built from TRBV3-1 (or the pseudogene TRBV3-2) and TRBJ1-1, with unresolved D. The CDR3 extends over 15 amino acids. Germline V gene data show CDR1 as LGHDT and CDR2 as YNNKEL (reference sequence). The ends were cut back, 0 bases at V and 0 bases at J, with 8 bases in the middle.

V gene TRBV10-3 combines with J gene TRBJ2-3, with D unclear. From germline, CDR1 is ENHRY and CDR2 SYGVKD. V lost 0 bases, J lost 2 bases, and 9 bases lay in between. The CDR3 runs 15 residues. CDR3 in DNA: TGTGCCATCAGTGAGTCTAGCCCCCACACAGATACGCAGTATTTT. Its protein is CAISESSPHTDTQYF.

V usage is TRBV11-3 and J usage is TRBJ2-1; 13 bases match TRBD2. The junction had 9 bases not matched to a gene; V was cut back by 5 bases and J by 8 bases. Germline CDR1 and CDR2: SGHNT and YENEEA. The CDR3 length is 16 residues. DNA for the CDR3: TGTGCCAGCAGCCCCCGGACTAGCGGGAGTCGGTATGAGCAGTTCTTC. Translated, it gives CASSPRTSGSRYEQFF. Full variable domain (outside the CDR3, taken from reference TRBV11-3 and TRBJ2-1): EAGVVQSPRYKIIEKKQPVAFWCNPISGHNTLYWYLQNLGQGPELLIRYENEEAVDDSQLPKDRFSAERLKGVDSTLKIQPAELGDSAVYLCASSPRTSGSRYEQFFGPGTRLTVL.

This clone was seen once. The chain couples TRBV7-9 to TRBJ2-6, with a tentative D call TRBD2 (7 bases). The V gene lost 0 bases and the J gene lost 2 bases, with 14 bases spanning the gap. CDR1 and CDR2 (germline): SEHNR, FQNEAQ (reference sequence). This CDR3 contains 18 residues. The CDR3 loop reads CASSLAARGAAGANVLTF. The CDR3 DNA reads as TGTGCCAGCAGCTTAGCGGCCCGGGGGGCTGCTGGGGCCAACGTCCTGACTTTC.

The genes are TRBV21-1 and TRBJ1-5; TRBD1 reflects the table's D call only, with no check against the DNA. TRBV21-1 is annotated as a pseudogene. CDR3 size: 13 residues. CDR3 amino acids: CASSKRGGQPQHF. CDR3 DNA sequence: TGTGCCAGCAGCAAACGAGGGGGTCAGCCCCAGCATTTT.

The chain is built from TRBV10-3 and TRBJ2-2; D not resolved. The length of the CDR3 is 14 residues. Germline V CDR1 and CDR2: ENHRY, SYGVKD. V lost 2 bases and J 4 bases, leaving 8 bases between the germline ends. The CDR3 here is CAISEQHSTGELFF. CDR3 nucleotide sequence: TGTGCCATCAGTGAGCAACACAGCACCGGGGAGCTGTTTTTT.

The chain's CDR3 is CASSPEGRSGYTF. DNA of the CDR3: TGTGCCAGCTCACCCGAAGGGAGGTCTGGCTACACCTTC. This chain uses TRBV18 with TRBJ1-2; no clear D gene. Germline values: CDR1 KGHSH, CDR2 LQKENI. The V and J ends lost 3 bases and 7 bases respectively, with 12 bases between them. The CDR3 is made up of 13 amino acids.